This is a list of T cell receptor beta chains from one sample in a study of tumor-infiltrating lymphocytes in oesophageal squamous cell carcinoma. One entry per CDR3 protein results from TCRdb running MiXCR on the PCR reads. The sample records about 11,000 distinct CDR3 sequences, under 60% being singletons. The specimen sequenced was esophageal tumor tissue. The source of these receptors is a male donor with esophageal squamous cell carcinoma. The conserved cysteine and the conserved F or W are not part of the CDR3 here. Each record gives: V gene, clone size, CDR3 protein. Some rows mark clone size as missing; the rest say once, few, many or name a class of expanded clone.

TRBV6-6 . ASSTRREGTDTQY
TRBV7-2 . ASSLQAGGGTYEQY
TRBV7-2 . ASSPYRGVEQY
TRBV7-8 . ASSFRLPNTGELF
TRBV7-2 few ASRWTGLNSPLH
TRBV12-3/TRBV12-4 . ASSLIGEWLDTGELF
TRBV6-6 . ASSSARVYEQY
TRBV6-6 . ASSYFASGGYNEQF
TRBV7-3 large ASSFDRTRHQETQY
TRBV5-6 many ASSVTYEQY
TRBV2 once ASRGGQGAAGANVLT
TRBV28 few ASSWGQRPYNEQF
TRBV7-2 . ASSLTSGTYEQY
TRBV7-2 . ASSLVPGTSGETQY
TRBV7-3 few ASSLKGHLGNNEQY
TRBV6-1 once ASSESGTSYEQY
TRBV27 . ASSLWAAGGGYNEQF
TRBV7-2 . ASSLPVQETQY
TRBV28 . ASTEGSYNSPLH
TRBV6-5 . ASSYVGPAYRNEQF
TRBV5-1 . ASSFLTGGYNEQF
TRBV12-3/TRBV12-4 . ASSADTQF
TRBV6-1 . ASSSLAGDTQY
TRBV27 . ASSLRASRSYNEQF
TRBV7-4 . ASSLPAPGHGYT
TRBV7-3 . ASSPTRGVGELF
TRBV7-3 . ASSVGPHDNEQF
TRBV7-2 . ASSLVGTGEQPQH
TRBV12-3/TRBV12-4 . ASSLWAGAAYEQY
TRBV7-3 . ASSLGQGGSYEQY
TRBV6-1 once ASSELAGYEQY
TRBV7-6 . ASSLDRGVSNEQF
TRBV7-2 few ASSLGNFDEQY
TRBV19 . ASSMNGLQNIQY
TRBV6-1 . ASSVGQGFSPLH
TRBV27 few ASSRQGRLAKNIQY
TRBV7-8 once ASSLDRFGGYT
TRBV7-3 . ASSLEGGGGHNEQF
TRBV7-3 few ASSLESSETQY
TRBV11-2 once ASSLEPSGRAGF
TRBV10-3 . AISEPTSGSTDTQY